The clone carrying this T cell receptor (beta chain) was picked up many times. Antigen unknown. Germline V gene lookup returns CDR1 SGHVS and CDR2 FNYEAQ. There are 14 residues in the CDR3. The V end was cut by 3 bases, the J end by 4 bases, with 12 bases between. The template used for profiling TCR beta VDJ and CDR3 was genomic DNA. TCRdb analysed the reads with MiXCR anew, one entry per CDR3 protein. The sample yields around 180,000 distinct CDR3 sequences, 64% seen once. This entry comes from a study of CD8+CD57+ T cells in acquired aplastic anemia. Study in general: The study obtained an average of about 3.4 ug of DNA from sorted CD4+ and CD8+ cells. General study points: Between patients and controls, CD8+ Simpson's diversity did not vary significantly. The study identified about 30 CD8+ CDR3 sequences shared by patients and controls.

The sequence came from a human donor with severe aplastic anemia or a healthy control (not recorded which). The sequencing input was sorted CD4+, CD8+, or CD8+CD57+ T cells (not recorded which) from PBMCs. J is TRBJ1-2 and V is TRBV7-6; TRBD1 might be the D (6 bases). The CDR3, as DNA: TGTGCCAGCAGCTTCGGGGGCGTAGGCTATGGCTACACCTTC. Amino acid sequence: CASSFGGVGYGYTF. Using reference TRBV7-6 and TRBJ1-2 for the parts outside the CDR3, the full variable domain is GAGVSQSPRYKVTKRGQDVALRCDPISGHVSLYWYRQALGQGPEFLTYFNYEAQQDKSGLPNDRFSAERPEGSISTLTIQRTEQRDSAMYRCASSFGGVGYGYTFGSGTRLTVV.